This record concerns one T cell receptor beta chain sequence. The sample is drawn from a study of blood T cell repertoires in COVID-19. Study in general: Samples representing acute and convalescent COVID-19 were sourced from the United States, Italy and Spain. PBMCs, B-cell-depleted T cells, or T cells provided the cDNA or gDNA that made up the material.

This CDR3 is built from 13 residues. Trimming shortened V by 7 bases and J by 8 bases, and 17 bases separated the two germline ends. Sequenced by immunoSEQ multiplex PCR; TCRdb stores in-frame clones only, minus some. The sample has 200,000 to 250,000 clones, approximately 80% seen once. The rearrangement joins TRBV12-3 or TRBV12-4 to TRBJ1-2; tentatively, D is TRBD1 (5 bases). The TCR comes from a human donor in a cohort sampled during active COVID-19. Sequencing used peripheral blood. For the CDR3, the DNA is TGTGCCAGCACCCAGGGATCGATCTGGGGCTACACCTTC. Its translation is CASTQGSIWGYTF.